The present T cell receptor (beta chain) was sequenced within a study of blood T cell repertoires in COVID-19. The wider study: Sites across the United States, Italy and Spain contributed samples from acute and convalescent COVID-19. T cells, B-cell-depleted T cells, or PBMCs supplied cDNA or gDNA.

Germline V gene lookup returns CDR1 SGHDT and CDR2 YYEEEE. The CDR3 totals 15 residues. Trimming removed 4 bases from V and 5 bases from J; junction bases left unmatched: 9. Original analysis: Nucleated cell counts were estimated from reference gene primer amplification. Libraries were prepared by immunoSEQ multiplex PCR; TCRdb keeps only in-frame clonotypes and omits some of them. The D gene and trimming were derived from the DNA, and the V and J assignments and clone size from that table. The sample lists about 80,000 clones; about 86% were seen once. The clonotype originates from a woman older than 75 with acute or convalescent COVID-19. This chain joins TRBV5-6 and TRBJ2-5; 9 bases fit TRBD1. The sequenced material came from peripheral blood. The CDR3, as DNA: TGTGCCAGCAGCCCGAAGGGACAGGGATGGGAGACCCAGTACTTC. It codes for CASSPKGQGWETQYF.